This T cell receptor beta chain derives from a study of shared clonotypes between healthy human individuals. CDR3 length: 16 amino acids. Germline trimming cut 1 base from V and 7 bases from J; bases unmatched to any gene: 8. Germline V CDR1 and CDR2: KGHSH, LQKENI. In the case of this clone: Its antigen is unknown.

Only in-frame clones appear in the TCRdb table, and some are missing; sequencing was by immunoSEQ multiplex PCR. The table has about 2 million clones, roughly 95% seen once. Whole-study findings and limits: Sequencing depth was predicted to influence how clonotypes are shared among donors. About 4.5% of naive CD4 clonotypes were common to a few donors.

Input material: naive CD4+ T cells sorted from blood. Sample subset: CD45RA+ positively selected. The TCR was taken from a man aged 18 to 29 in good health. The chain is built from TRBV18 and TRBJ2-1; 9 nucleotides line up with TRBD2. DNA of the CDR3: TGTGCCAGCTCACCACGGCGGGAGGGGGTCCCGAATGAGCAGTTCTTC. Translation gives CASSPRREGVPNEQFF.